The rows below give T cell receptor beta chains drawn from one sample of a study of shared clonotypes between healthy human individuals. Clones were read by immunoSEQ multiplex PCR, and TCRdb kept only the in-frame ones, dropping some. The table shows more than 2 million clones, with roughly 94% occurring only once. The specimen was naive CD4+ T cells sorted from blood. All receptors come from a man aged 18 to 29 in good health. The CDR3 runs from the conserved cysteine through the conserved F or W. A D gene is named only where the DNA matches it firmly.

v_gene: TRBV7-2; j_gene: TRBJ2-5; d_gene: TRBD2; CDR3nt: TGTGCCAGCAGCGTAAGTGACAGCGGGAGAATGGAGACCCAGTACTTC; CDR3aa: CASSVSDSGRMETQYF
v_gene: TRBV19; j_gene: TRBJ1-3; d_gene: -; CDR3nt: TGTGCCTCAAGGGCGGGAAACACCATATATTTT; CDR3aa: CASRAGNTIYF
v_gene: TRBV7-2; j_gene: TRBJ1-4; d_gene: -; CDR3nt: TGTGCCAGCAGCTGGCGGGGCGTTGGAGATGAAAAACTGTTTTTT; CDR3aa: CASSWRGVGDEKLFF
v_gene: TRBV30; j_gene: TRBJ1-2; d_gene: -; CDR3nt: TGTGCCTACTCACCCGGGGGGCTTGGCTACACCTTC; CDR3aa: CAYSPGGLGYTF
v_gene: TRBV14; j_gene: TRBJ2-3; d_gene: -; CDR3nt: TGTGCCAGCAGCCAAGGAGGAAACACAGATACGCAGTATTTT; CDR3aa: CASSQGGNTDTQYF
v_gene: TRBV5-4; j_gene: TRBJ1-1; d_gene: -; CDR3nt: TGTGCCAGCAGCTCGTTCACCGGAGGTACTGAAGCTTTCTTT; CDR3aa: CASSSFTGGTEAFF
v_gene: TRBV6-5; j_gene: TRBJ2-2; d_gene: -; CDR3nt: TGTGCCAGCAGTCGGCATGGGAGCGGGGAGCTGTTTTTT; CDR3aa: CASSRHGSGELFF
v_gene: TRBV5-1; j_gene: TRBJ1-6; d_gene: -; CDR3nt: TGCGCCAGCAGCTTGTCCTTAAATTCACCCCTCCACTTT; CDR3aa: CASSLSLNSPLHF
v_gene: TRBV6-1; j_gene: TRBJ2-2; d_gene: -; CDR3nt: TGTGCCAGCAGATCCTCGAACACCGGGGAGCTGTTTTTT; CDR3aa: CASRSSNTGELFF
v_gene: TRBV11-1; j_gene: TRBJ1-1; d_gene: -; CDR3nt: TGTGCCAGCAGCTCGGGACCCGGGAACACTGAAGCTTTCTTT; CDR3aa: CASSSGPGNTEAFF
v_gene: TRBV4-1; j_gene: TRBJ1-4; d_gene: -; CDR3nt: TGCGCCAGCAGCCAAGGTTCCCCCTTGGGTGAAAAACTGTTTTTT; CDR3aa: CASSQGSPLGEKLFF
v_gene: TRBV7-2; j_gene: TRBJ1-5; d_gene: -; CDR3nt: TGTGCCAGCAGCTTTGGGTCAGGGACACGTCAGCCCCAGCATTTT; CDR3aa: CASSFGSGTRQPQHF
v_gene: TRBV9; j_gene: TRBJ2-3; d_gene: TRBD1; CDR3nt: TGTGCCAGCAGCCCGTTTACAGGGGGCAGATCAGGAGATACGCAGTATTTT; CDR3aa: CASSPFTGGRSGDTQYF
v_gene: TRBV18; j_gene: TRBJ2-5; d_gene: -; CDR3nt: TGTGCCAGCTCACCACCTCACGAGACCCAGTACTTC; CDR3aa: CASSPPHETQYF
v_gene: TRBV9; j_gene: TRBJ1-4; d_gene: TRBD1; CDR3nt: TGTGCCAGCAGCGTATCCGGGACAGCTAATGAAAAACTGTTTTTT; CDR3aa: CASSVSGTANEKLFF
v_gene: TRBV7-9; j_gene: TRBJ2-7; d_gene: -; CDR3nt: TGTGCCAGCAGCTTAGCAGAGTTAAGTATCTACGAGCAGTACTTC; CDR3aa: CASSLAELSIYEQYF
v_gene: TRBV28; j_gene: TRBJ1-4; d_gene: -; CDR3nt: TGTGCCAGCAGTCCCCCCGGTACTAATGAAAAACTGTTTTTT; CDR3aa: CASSPPGTNEKLFF
v_gene: TRBV9; j_gene: TRBJ2-5; d_gene: -; CDR3nt: TGTGCCAGCAGTAATGGGTTTTACCAAGAGACCCAGTACTTC; CDR3aa: CASSNGFYQETQYF
v_gene: TRBV7-2; j_gene: TRBJ2-7; d_gene: TRBD1; CDR3nt: TGTGCCAGCAGCTCAGGGGGCTCCTACGAGCAGTACTTC; CDR3aa: CASSSGGSYEQYF